The clone carrying this T cell receptor (beta chain) was seen more than once but under ten times. Its antigen is not known. Germline CDR1 MDHEN, CDR2 SYDVKM. The V gene lost 4 bases and the J gene lost 7 bases, with 20 bases spanning the gap. The CDR3 is 17 amino acids. This entry is derived from a study of response to subunit inactivated influenza vaccine. Study-wide findings and caveats: A suggestion made by the authors is that each seasonal influenza vaccination recruits few new T cells.

TCRdb fed the RT-PCR reads into MiXCR, producing one record per CDR3 protein. The sample includes about half a million distinct CDR3 sequences, roughly 9.8% seen only once; the top ten take less than 15%. J is TRBJ1-6 and V is TRBV28; TRBD1 is a possible D gene (6 bases). This sequence was found in a man between 45 and 60 years old who received an inactivated influenza vaccine. The sequences come from PBMCs from blood, collected roughly 48 days after vaccination. The CDR3 loop reads CASSSPSGGGRNSPLHF. The CDR3 DNA sequence: TGTGCCAGCAGTTCCCCATCGGGAGGGGGACGGAATTCACCCCTCCACTTT.